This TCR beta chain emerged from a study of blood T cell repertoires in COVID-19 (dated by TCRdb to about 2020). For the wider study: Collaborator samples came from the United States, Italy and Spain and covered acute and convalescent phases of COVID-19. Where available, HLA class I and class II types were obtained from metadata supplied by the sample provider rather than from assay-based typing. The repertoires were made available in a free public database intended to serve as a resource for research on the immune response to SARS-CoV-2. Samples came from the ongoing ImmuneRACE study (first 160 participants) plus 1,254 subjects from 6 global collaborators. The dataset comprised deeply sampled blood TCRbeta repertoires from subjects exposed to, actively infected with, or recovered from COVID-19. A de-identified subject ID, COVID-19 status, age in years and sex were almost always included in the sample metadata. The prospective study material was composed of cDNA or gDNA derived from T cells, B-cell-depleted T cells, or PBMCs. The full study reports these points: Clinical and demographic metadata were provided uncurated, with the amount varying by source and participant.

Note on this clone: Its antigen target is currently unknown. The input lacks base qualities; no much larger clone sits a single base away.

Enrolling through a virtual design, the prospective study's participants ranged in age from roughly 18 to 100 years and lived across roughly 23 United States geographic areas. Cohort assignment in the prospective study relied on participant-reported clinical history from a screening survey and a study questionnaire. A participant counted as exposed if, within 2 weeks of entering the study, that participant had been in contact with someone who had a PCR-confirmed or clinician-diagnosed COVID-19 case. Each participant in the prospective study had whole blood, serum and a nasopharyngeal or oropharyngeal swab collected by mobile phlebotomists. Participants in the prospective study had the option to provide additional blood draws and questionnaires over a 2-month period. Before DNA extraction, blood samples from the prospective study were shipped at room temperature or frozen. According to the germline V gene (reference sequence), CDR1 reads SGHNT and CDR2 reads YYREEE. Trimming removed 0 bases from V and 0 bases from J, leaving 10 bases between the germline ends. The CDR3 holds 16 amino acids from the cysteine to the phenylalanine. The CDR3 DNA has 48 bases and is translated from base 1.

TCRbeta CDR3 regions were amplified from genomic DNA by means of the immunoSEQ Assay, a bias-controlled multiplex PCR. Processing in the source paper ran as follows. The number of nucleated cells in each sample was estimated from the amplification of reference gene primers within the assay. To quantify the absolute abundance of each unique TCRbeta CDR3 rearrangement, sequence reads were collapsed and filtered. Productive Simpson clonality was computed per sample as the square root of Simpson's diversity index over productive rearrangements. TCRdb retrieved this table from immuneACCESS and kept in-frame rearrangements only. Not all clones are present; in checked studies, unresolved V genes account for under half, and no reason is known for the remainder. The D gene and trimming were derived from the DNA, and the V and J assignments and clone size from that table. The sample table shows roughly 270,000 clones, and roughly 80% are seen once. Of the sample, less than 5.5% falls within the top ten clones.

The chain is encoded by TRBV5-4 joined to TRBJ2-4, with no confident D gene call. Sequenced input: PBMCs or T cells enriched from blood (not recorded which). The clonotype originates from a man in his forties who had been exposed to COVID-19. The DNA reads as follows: TGTGCCAGCAGCTTGGGGGCAGCAATAGCCAAAAACATTCAGTACTTC. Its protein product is CASSLGAAIAKNIQYF.